This entry features one TCR beta chain sequence. The antigen is not known. This specimen comes from a study of cytomegalovirus exposure and HLA in healthy donors. The PCR made use of 60 Vbeta and 13 Jbeta primers. Libraries were prepared by immunoSEQ multiplex PCR; TCRdb keeps only in-frame clonotypes and omits some of them. This table holds some 110,000 clones, approximately 70% found once. General observations from the study: Data from an earlier analysis indicated that most TCR beta V segments were productive either about 87% or about 30% of the time.

The origin of this receptor is a young man in good health and CMV-seronegative. The specimen was PBMCs.

The CDR3 is CASSRTGFGTEAFF. DNA of the CDR3: TGTGCCAGCAGTCGCACCGGTTTCGGCACTGAAGCTTTCTTT. The V gene is TRBV27, the J gene TRBJ1-1; D is unclear. The CDR3 extends over 14 amino acids. Trimming removed 5 bases at V and 4 bases at J, with 14 bases between. Germline CDR1 is MNHEY and CDR2 is SMNVEV (reference sequence).